These T cell receptor beta chains were read from a single sample in a study of regulatory T cells in long-lasting Graves disease. TCRdb processed the multiplex PCR reads anew with MiXCR; each CDR3 protein has one entry. Counted here are around 460,000 distinct CDR3 sequences, less than 15% occurring once; the ten biggest clones make up approximately 19%. The same data also went into a second study, on T cells in Graves' hyperthyroidism and ophthalmopathy.

The material sequenced was peripheral blood mononuclear cells (PBMCs), taken at new diagnosis, from a patient treated with antithyroid drugs. Receptor source: a woman aged 45-65 years with Graves disease. Each CDR3 is given with its conserved first and last residue. The order of the fields is D gene, V gene, J gene, CDR3 length, clone size, CDR3 DNA, CDR3 protein. A D gene is named only where the DNA matches it firmly. Clone size is stated in some rows and not others, as once, few, many or a class when expanded.

D: TRBD2; V: TRBV20-1; J: TRBJ2-7; length: 14; size: many; DNA: TGCAGTGCTAGAGCCGGGACTAGCCGTCACGAGCAGTACTTC; CDR3: CSARAGTSRHEQYF
D: -; V: TRBV5-1; J: TRBJ2-3; length: 18; size: few; DNA: TGCGCCAGCAGCTTAGGCGACAATCATCACTATAGCACAGATACGCAGTATTTT; CDR3: CASSLGDNHHYSTDTQYF
D: -; V: TRBV28; J: TRBJ2-3; length: 14; size: many; DNA: TGTGCCAGCAAACCTCGTGGGGGGTCAGATACGCAGTATTTT; CDR3: CASKPRGGSDTQYF
D: TRBD1; V: TRBV7-9; J: TRBJ1-6; length: 16; size: few; DNA: TGTGCCAGCAGCTTAGCGGTGGGACAGGACCGATCACCCCTCCACTTT; CDR3: CASSLAVGQDRSPLHF
D: -; V: TRBV6-5; J: TRBJ1-1; length: 13; size: many; DNA: TGTGCCAGCAGTTATGCCCAAAACACTGAAGCTTTCTTT; CDR3: CASSYAQNTEAFF
D: TRBD2; V: TRBV24-1; J: TRBJ2-1; length: 20; size: -; DNA: TGTGCCACCAGTGATCCCGGGACTAGCGGGAGGCTAAGCTCCTACAATGAGCAGTTCTTC; CDR3: CATSDPGTSGRLSSYNEQFF
D: -; V: TRBV19; J: TRBJ2-1; length: 14; size: -; DNA: TGTGCCAGTACCAATCGGAGGGGTGACAATGAGCAGTTCTTC; CDR3: CASTNRRGDNEQFF
D: TRBD2; V: TRBV4-1; J: TRBJ2-1; length: 12; size: -; DNA: TGCGCCAGCAGCCCTTTAGCGGGTAGTCCGTTCTTC; CDR3: CASSPLAGSPFF
D: -; V: TRBV14; J: TRBJ2-7; length: 15; size: few; DNA: TGTGCCAGCAGCCAAGATCTTTGGAGCTCCTACGAGCAGTACTTC; CDR3: CASSQDLWSSYEQYF
D: TRBD1; V: TRBV10-3; J: TRBJ1-6; length: 13; size: -; DNA: TGTGCCATCAGTGGGGACAGTAATTCACCCCTCCACTTT; CDR3: CAISGDSNSPLHF
D: -; V: TRBV29-1; J: TRBJ2-3; length: 13; size: many; DNA: TGCAGCGTTGAAGGCGTAGAGTCCTATACGCAGTATTTT; CDR3: CSVEGVESYTQYF
D: -; V: TRBV9; J: TRBJ1-2; length: 16; size: -; DNA: TGTGCCAGCAGACAATTAAGTGGGGGGTCCAACTATGGCTACACCTTC; CDR3: CASRQLSGGSNYGYTF
D: -; V: TRBV6-1; J: TRBJ2-7; length: 16; size: few; DNA: TGTGCCAGCAGTGAAGCGCATGCGGGACTTGACTACGAGCAGTACTTC; CDR3: CASSEAHAGLDYEQYF
D: TRBD2; V: TRBV24-1; J: TRBJ2-3; length: 17; size: -; DNA: TGTGCCACCAGTGATTTCCTAGCGGGAGGTCCCCCAGATACGCAGTATTTT; CDR3: CATSDFLAGGPPDTQYF
D: -; V: TRBV3-1; J: TRBJ2-1; length: 15; size: few; DNA: TGTGCCAGCAGCCCAGACTGGAGCTCCTACAATGAGCAGTTCTTC; CDR3: CASSPDWSSYNEQFF
D: -; V: TRBV28; J: TRBJ2-5; length: 15; size: many; DNA: TGTGCCAGCAGCGGGTCGACAGTGATAAAAGAGACCCAGTACTTC; CDR3: CASSGSTVIKETQYF
D: -; V: TRBV27; J: TRBJ1-1; length: 13; size: few; DNA: TGTGCCAGCAAGGGGTCAGTGAACACTGAAGCTTTCTTT; CDR3: CASKGSVNTEAFF
D: TRBD1; V: TRBV5-1; J: TRBJ1-1; length: 13; size: -; DNA: TGCGCCAGCTGCGACAGGGGAGACACTGAAGCTTTCTTT; CDR3: CASCDRGDTEAFF
D: -; V: TRBV19; J: TRBJ2-1; length: 15; size: many; DNA: TGTGCCAGTAGTATCCGCCGACGGACATACAATGAGCAGTTCTTC; CDR3: CASSIRRRTYNEQFF
D: TRBD2; V: TRBV20-1; J: TRBJ2-2; length: 17; size: -; DNA: TGCAGTGCTAGACCCCCTAGCGGGGCGGTCGTCCCCGGGGAGCTGTTTTTT; CDR3: CSARPPSGAVVPGELFF
D: TRBD2; V: TRBV24-1; J: TRBJ2-1; length: 16; size: -; DNA: TGTGCCACCAGTGATTCGAGGGGACTAGCGGGAAATGAGCAGTTCTTC; CDR3: CATSDSRGLAGNEQFF
D: TRBD2; V: TRBV20-1; J: TRBJ2-3; length: 22; size: -; DNA: TGCAGTGCTAGGCCCGACAGGGGGGGACGAAAAGGGACTAGCGGGGACACAGATACGCAGTATTTT; CDR3: CSARPDRGGRKGTSGDTDTQYF